This TCR beta chain was found in a study of T cell responses to AZD1222 COVID-19 vaccine. Using immunoSEQ multiplex PCR, the repertoire was profiled, and TCRdb retains in-frame clones only, with some absent. This table holds 180,000 or so clones, around 89% found once. This CDR3 has 16 residues. V shed 2 bases, J shed 1 base, and the junction held 1 base outside the gene matches. Germline V gene data show CDR1 as SGHTA and CDR2 as FQGTGA. The sequence was collected from an adult who received the MenACWY meningococcal vaccine as a control. The V gene is TRBV7-3, the J gene TRBJ2-3; 12 bases line up with TRBD2. The sequences come from peripheral blood, collected 28 days after the second dose of the MenACWY control vaccine. The CDR3 region has the DNA TGTGCCAGCAGCTTAGGGACTAGCGGGCGCACAGATACGCAGTATTTT. Translation: CASSLGTSGRTDTQYF.